These T cell receptor beta chains were read from a single sample in a study of T cell responses to AZD1222 COVID-19 vaccine. Here immunoSEQ multiplex PCR was the method, and the copy in TCRdb shows in-frame clones only, minus some. The sample has about 120,000 clones, approximately 91% seen once. Source: peripheral blood, taken on day 0 of AZD1222 vaccination. The receptor set was obtained from an adult in good health. Both conserved end residues are part of each CDR3. Fields, in order: V gene, CDR3 protein.

TRBV9 CASSEGSHGELFF
TRBV7-2 CASSSDRAGNTIYF
TRBV5-1 CASSFGPEGYEQYF
TRBV30 CAWSVRGRNYGYTF
TRBV7-9 CASSSNAQEGEGYTF
TRBV18 CASSPGTLAKNIQYF
TRBV15 CATSRGQPPTNEKLFF
TRBV5-5 CASSLASYGYTF
TRBV6-2/TRBV6-3 CASSYSIGLADNEQFF
TRBV5-4 CASTGGAFYNEQFF
TRBV11-2 CASSLGTYSNQPQHF
TRBV11-2 CASRDTEAFF
TRBV12-3/TRBV12-4 CASGEGEYTEAFF